Listed below are T cell receptor beta chains from one sample, sequenced in a study of blood T cell repertoires in COVID-19. TCRdb's copy holds only in-frame clones and misses some; the assay was immunoSEQ multiplex PCR. In the table there are 150,000 to 200,000 clones, about four fifths of which are singletons. The sequencing sample was made of peripheral blood. The source is a man in his sixties or seventies who had recovered from COVID-19. Each CDR3 is given with its conserved first and last residue. Each record gives: D gene, V gene, clone size, J gene, CDR3 protein, CDR3 DNA. D genes are given only for firm matches. A row's size may be missing; if present it is once, few, many or a size class.

D: TRBD1
V: TRBV5-1
size: -
J: TRBJ2-1
CDR3: CASEPGQGLDEQFF
DNA: TGCGCCAGCGAGCCAGGACAGGGGTTAGATGAGCAGTTCTTC

D: -
V: TRBV12-2
size: -
J: TRBJ2-7
CDR3: CASRLTPQDREDYEQYF
DNA: TGTGCAAGTCGCTTGACACCTCAGGACAGGGAGGACTACGAGCAGTACTTC

D: -
V: TRBV9
size: -
J: TRBJ2-2
CDR3: CASSVGGGTGELFF
DNA: TGTGCCAGCAGCGTAGGAGGAGGAACCGGGGAGCTGTTTTTT

D: -
V: TRBV9
size: -
J: TRBJ2-5
CDR3: CASSVANWETQYF
DNA: TGTGCCAGCAGCGTAGCTAATTGGGAGACCCAGTACTTC

D: TRBD2
V: TRBV15
size: few
J: TRBJ2-1
CDR3: CATSRDRLAANEQFF
DNA: TGTGCCACCAGCAGAGATCGGCTAGCGGCCAATGAGCAGTTCTTC

D: -
V: TRBV10-3
size: -
J: TRBJ2-1
CDR3: CAISESGAESYNEQFF
DNA: TGTGCCATCAGTGAGTCTGGCGCGGAAAGCTACAATGAGCAGTTCTTC

D: -
V: TRBV7-9
size: -
J: TRBJ2-3
CDR3: CASSFLKTSTDTQYF
DNA: TGTGCCAGCAGCTTCCTCAAGACTAGCACAGATACGCAGTATTTT

D: TRBD2
V: TRBV5-4
size: -
J: TRBJ2-3
CDR3: CASSLRTSVGADTQYF
DNA: TGTGCCAGCAGCTTGAGGACTAGCGTGGGCGCAGATACGCAGTATTTT

D: TRBD1
V: TRBV13
size: -
J: TRBJ2-1
CDR3: CASSLRTGDNEQFF
DNA: TGTGCCAGCAGCTTAAGGACAGGGGACAATGAGCAGTTCTTC

D: -
V: TRBV5-4
size: -
J: TRBJ2-5
CDR3: CASSLEGGWQRETQYF
DNA: TGTGCCAGCAGCTTGGAGGGCGGGTGGCAGAGAGAGACCCAGTACTTC

D: TRBD2
V: TRBV7-8
size: few
J: TRBJ2-7
CDR3: CASSLGPAGNYEQYF
DNA: TGTGCCAGCAGCTTAGGTCCAGCGGGAAATTACGAGCAGTACTTC